This T cell receptor (beta chain) was observed in a study of blood T cell repertoires in COVID-19. For the study at large: Acute and convalescent COVID-19 specimens originated in the United States, Italy and Spain. The cDNA or gDNA used as material had been derived from T cells, B-cell-depleted T cells, or PBMCs.

J was trimmed by 8 bases and V by 3 bases; bases with no gene match: 5. The CDR3 totals 13 residues. In germline, CDR1 is MDHEN, CDR2 SYDVKM. Libraries were prepared by immunoSEQ multiplex PCR; TCRdb keeps only in-frame clonotypes and omits some of them. Among about 14,000 clones, 73% were seen once, and the ten largest hold 20% to 25%. The chain uses TRBV28 and TRBJ1-2, with TRBD1 matching over 8 bases. This receptor was obtained from a boy between 2 and 10 years old with active or convalescent COVID-19. The specimen was peripheral blood. The CDR3 reads CASSFSDRVGYTF. CDR3 sequence (DNA): TGTGCCAGCAGTTTCTCGGACAGGGTGGGCTACACCTTC.